The T cell receptor beta chain described here comes from a study of blood T cell repertoires in COVID-19. On the study more broadly: The United States, Italy and Spain were the sources of the acute and convalescent COVID-19 samples. Sources were T cells, B-cell-depleted T cells, or PBMCs; the material itself was cDNA or gDNA.

A single count supports this clone. Cohort allocation depended upon clinical history that participants reported. This CDR3 comprises 13 residues. V gave up 3 bases and J gave up 5 bases, with 9 bases separating them. The authors' processing: For nucleated cells, counts were estimated from reference gene primer amplification. Assay: immunoSEQ multiplex PCR; the TCRdb copy retains only in-frame clones and omits some. V and J calls and clone size come straight from that table; D and trimming were deduced from the DNA. The sample yields roughly 250,000 clones, around 87% seen once. The TCR sequence derives from a woman in her forties or fifties who had recovered from COVID-19. Sequencing was carried out using PBMCs or T cells enriched from blood (not recorded which). The chain recombines TRBV12-3 or TRBV12-4 with TRBJ2-3, with D perhaps matching TRBD2 (6 bases). CDR3 protein: CASSFGEEDTQYF. CDR3 in DNA: TGTGCCAGCAGTTTCGGGGAGGAAGATACGCAGTATTTT.